This T cell receptor (beta chain) was recovered during a study of blood T cells in healthy people across ages. This clonotype was counted a single time. Next came a second PCR, run for about 6 to 12 cycles, which used a sample-barcoded 5' primer along with a J-beta primer mix. TCRdb called the 5' RACE reads again in MiXCR, with one record for every CDR3 protein. The sample yields roughly 1,800,000 distinct CDR3 sequences, roughly 50% seen once. Germline lookup yields CDR1 SNHLY and CDR2 FYNNEI. This CDR3 is 16 amino acids long. The ends lost 6 bases at V and 2 bases at J; junction bases unmatched: 8. The V call is TRBV2, the J call TRBJ2-5; 11 positions match TRBD2. This clonotype originated in a middle-aged woman in good health. The sequencing sample was made of blood. The CDR3 here is CASRAIRLAGQETQYF. The CDR3 DNA reads as TGTGCCAGCAGGGCTATTAGACTAGCGGGGCAAGAGACCCAGTACTTC.